This entry lists 13 T cell receptor beta chains sequenced from one sample in a study of blood T cell repertoires in COVID-19. Assay used: immunoSEQ multiplex PCR; TCRdb lists only in-frame clones, some missing. Here the sample spans fewer than 200,000 clones, 85% being singletons. Material: peripheral blood. The receptor set was obtained from a human donor with acute or convalescent COVID-19. The donor label of this sample is uncertain.

In DNA form, the CDR3 reads TGTGCCAGCACAGGACAGGACTATAATTCACCCCTCCACTTT. Protein: CASTGQDYNSPLHF. This sequence joins TRBV11-3 and TRBJ1-6, with 7 bases fitting TRBD1. V lost 7 bases and J lost 3; bases outside the gene matches: 3. The germline V gene has CDR1 SGHNT and CDR2 YENEEA. This CDR3 has 14 amino acids.

The rearrangement uses TRBV2 and TRBJ1-1, with D possibly being TRBD1 (5 bases). Germline V gene lookup returns CDR1 SNHLY and CDR2 FYNNEI. CDR3 length: 13 residues. Trimming stripped 6 bases from V and 5 bases from J, with 13 bases between. CDR3 nucleotide sequence: TGTGCCAGCAGAACGTCGGGGGGAACTGAAGCTTTCTTT. Encoded protein: CASRTSGGTEAFF.

This clone was picked up one time. The chain uses TRBV11-3 and TRBJ1-1; D is possibly TRBD1 (5 bases). CDR1 is SGHNT and CDR2 is YENEEA in the germline V gene. V was trimmed by 5 bases and J by 4 bases, leaving 14 bases between them. The CDR3 extends over 14 amino acids. The CDR3: CASSLTQGITEAFF. CDR3 DNA: TGTGCCAGCAGCCTTACCCAGGGAATCACTGAAGCTTTCTTT.

This clone has just a few counts. The chain is built from TRBV4-1 and TRBJ1-1, with no clear D. Germline CDR1 is MGHRA and CDR2 is YSYEKL. The CDR3 consists of 16 residues. The V gene lost 6 bases and the J gene lost 1 base, with 18 bases spanning the gap. CDR3 coding DNA: TGCGCCAGCAGAAATCCGACAAGGTCCAAGAACACTGAAGCTTTCTTT. It is translated as CASRNPTRSKNTEAFF.

This clone was observed a single time. This chain links TRBV3-1 (or the pseudogene TRBV3-2) with TRBJ2-1, with 8 bases fitting TRBD2. Trimming took 0 bases from V and 0 from J; bases not matched to a gene: 10. Germline V gives CDR1 LGHDT, CDR2 YNNKEL (reference sequence). CDR3 length: 19 amino acids. The CDR3 DNA follows: TGTGCCAGCAGCCAAGATCTACCCGGGGGGGTCAGCTCCTACAATGAGCAGTTCTTC. It encodes CASSQDLPGGVSSYNEQFF.

CDR3 residues: CASSPWTGGEYGYTF. The CDR3 DNA is TGTGCCAGCAGCCCGTGGACAGGGGGCGAGTATGGCTACACCTTC. This chain links TRBV9 with TRBJ1-2, with TRBD1 identical over 11 bases. In germline, CDR1 is SGDLS, CDR2 YYNGEE. Unmatched junction bases numbered 7, after V lost 4 bases and J lost 5 bases. This CDR3 is built from 15 residues.

The gene calls are TRBV2 and TRBJ1-2, with a possible D match to TRBD1 (6 bases). Germline V gives CDR1 SNHLY, CDR2 FYNNEI. V was shortened by 1 base and J by 5 bases, with 17 bases between the two germline ends. This CDR3 contains 16 residues. The CDR3 is CASSEEGGRGIYGYTF. The CDR3 DNA reads as TGTGCCAGCAGTGAAGAAGGGGGACGGGGTATATATGGCTACACCTTC.

The rearrangement links TRBV7-8 to TRBJ2-1, with 11 bases that match TRBD1. The germline V gene encodes CDR1 SGHVS and CDR2 FQNEAQ. CDR3 length equals 15 residues. Trimming cost V 6 bases and J 8 bases; bases outside gene matches: 9. This chain's CDR3 is CASRVRTGGADEQFF. CDR3 nucleotides: TGTGCCAGCAGAGTACGGACAGGGGGCGCGGATGAGCAGTTCTTC.

The chain links TRBV30 to TRBJ1-1; weak D call: TRBD1 (5 bases). Germline V CDR1 and CDR2: GTSNPN, SVGIG (reference sequence). The CDR3 consists of 14 residues. Trimming took 6 bases from V and 7 from J, leaving 21 bases between them. The CDR3 bases are TGTGCCTGTTCTACCGACAGTCCCGCTGGTGAAGCTTTCTTT. Translating it yields CACSTDSPAGEAFF.

The CDR3 bases are TGTGCCAGCAGTCAACTCGGGGGGGCTGTAAATGAGCAGTACTTC. Protein sequence: CASSQLGGAVNEQYF. This rearrangement joins TRBV3-1 (or the pseudogene TRBV3-2) to TRBJ2-7, with 8 nucleotides matching TRBD2. The V and J ends lost 6 bases and 7 bases, in that order; junction bases with no gene match: 14. Germline CDR1 LGHDT, CDR2 YNNKEL (reference sequence). CDR3 size: 15 residues.

The gene calls are TRBV7-8 and TRBJ1-3; D call uncertain. Trimming removed 5 bases at V and 0 bases at J, with 11 bases between. The length of the CDR3 is 15 residues. CDR1 SGHVS and CDR2 FQNEAQ come from the germline V gene. In nucleotides, the CDR3 is TGTGCCAGCAGCCCTTCCTACTTCTCTGGAAACACCATATATTTT. This codes for CASSPSYFSGNTIYF.

In this sample, this clone turned up a few times. The conserved phenylalanine or tryptophan normally closing the CDR3 is absent here, so this likely arose from a read error. It is unclear where the CDR3 begins or ends on the DNA, so no DNA is shown, and the CDR3 is as TCRdb lists it. This CDR3 reads CASTQSGLAVAL. This chain connects TRBV28 to TRBJ2-7; TRBD2 was called by the table and not checked on the DNA. Germline loops: CDR1 MDHEN, CDR2 SYDVKM. The CDR3 has 12 amino acids, counting both end residues.

This chain links TRBV11-2 with TRBJ2-5, with 7 positions matching TRBD1. This CDR3 region has 15 residues. The germline V gene has CDR1 SGHAT and CDR2 FQNNGV. V shed 1 base and J 4 bases; nucleotides not matched to a gene: 6. The CDR3 nucleotides are TGTGCCAGCAGCTTAGGACTGGGACAGAGAGAGACCCAGTACTTC. This codes for CASSLGLGQRETQYF.